Listed here are 2 T cell receptor beta chains from one sample, sequenced in a study of blood T cell repertoires in COVID-19 (dated by TCRdb to about 2020). Receptors were amplified or captured by the immunoSEQ multiplex PCR assay. TCRdb carries this immuneACCESS record with in-frame sequences only. Its versions omit some clonotypes, under half of them owing to an unresolved V gene in the studies checked, with the rest unexplained. The sample table holds some 110,000 clones, of which roughly 83% were seen once. Of the sample, approximately 0.77% is held by the ten largest clones. Source material: peripheral blood. Every receptor here comes from a woman aged 70-85 years with acute or convalescent COVID-19.

This rearrangement joins TRBV30 to TRBJ1-3; the D is unclear. In germline, CDR1 is GTSNPN, CDR2 SVGIG (reference sequence). CDR3 length: 13 residues. V lost 5 bases and J 0 bases, leaving 8 bases between the germline ends. Written as DNA, the CDR3 is TGTGCCTGGGGAGTGGCCTCTGGAAACACCATATATTTT. It translates to CAWGVASGNTIYF. Filled out from reference TRBV30 and TRBJ1-3, the complete variable domain reads SQTIHQWPATLVQPVGSPLSLECTVEGTSNPNLYWYRQAAGRGLQLLFYSVGIGQISSEVPQNLSASRPQDRQFILSSKKLLLSDSGFYLCAWGVASGNTIYFGEGSWLTVV.

The gene calls are TRBV19 and TRBJ1-3, with 9 bases identical to TRBD1. This CDR3 is 19 amino acids long. CDR1 and CDR2 (germline): LNHDA, SQIVND (reference sequence). V lost 6 bases to trimming and J lost 4 bases; unmatched junction nucleotides: 19. Written as DNA, the CDR3 is TGTGCCAGTAGCAGAGCGCCGAGACAGGGGGGCCGGTCAGGAAACACCATATATTTT. Protein product: CASSRAPRQGGRSGNTIYF.